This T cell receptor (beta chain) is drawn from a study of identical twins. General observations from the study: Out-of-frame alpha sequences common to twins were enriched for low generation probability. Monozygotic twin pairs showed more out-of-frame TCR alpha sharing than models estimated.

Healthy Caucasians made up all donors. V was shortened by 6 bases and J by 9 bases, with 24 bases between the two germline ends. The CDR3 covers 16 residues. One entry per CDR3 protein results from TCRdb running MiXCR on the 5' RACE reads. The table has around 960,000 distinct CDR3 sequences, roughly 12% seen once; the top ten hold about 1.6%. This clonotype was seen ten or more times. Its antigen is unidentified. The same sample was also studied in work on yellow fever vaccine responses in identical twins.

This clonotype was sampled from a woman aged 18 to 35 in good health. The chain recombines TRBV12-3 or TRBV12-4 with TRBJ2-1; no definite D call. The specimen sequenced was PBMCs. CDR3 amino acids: CASSPLNGLGVSEQFF. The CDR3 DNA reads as TGTGCCAGCAGCCCTCTTAATGGTCTGGGCGTTAGTGAGCAGTTCTTC.